The clone carrying this T cell receptor (beta chain) was counted once. This record belongs to a study of blood T cell repertoires in COVID-19. On the study more broadly: Sites in the United States, Italy and Spain provided acute and convalescent COVID-19 samples. Sample material is recorded as cDNA or gDNA derived from T cells, B-cell-depleted T cells, or PBMCs.

The V gene lost 2 bases and the J gene lost 8 bases, with 10 bases spanning the gap. The CDR3 runs to 13 residues. CDR1 and CDR2 from the germline V gene are ENHRY and SYGVKD. As originally analysed: Amplification from reference gene primers served as the basis for estimated nucleated cell counts. Sequencing used immunoSEQ multiplex PCR; TCRdb keeps in-frame clones, though not all of them. V, J and clone size reflect that table, while D and trimming were determined from the DNA. The table shows about 130,000 clones, with approximately 80% occurring only once. The sample consisted of peripheral blood. The V call is TRBV10-3, the J call TRBJ2-4, with a tentative D call TRBD2 (6 bases). This clonotype was sampled from a woman between 50 and 59 years old with acute or convalescent COVID-19. Here the CDR3 reads CAISERGTDIQYF. DNA for the CDR3: TGTGCCATCAGTGAGCGGGGGACGGACATTCAGTACTTC.